This TCR beta chain was recovered during a study of beta chain features in type 1 diabetes. The CDR3 loop spans 17 amino acids. Per germline, CDR1 SGHTA and CDR2 FQGNSA. V lost 1 base and J lost 0, with 16 bases in between. Overall study results and limits: When Type 1 diabetes patients were examined, their TCRB CDR3s proved moderately but significantly shorter in all four CD4+ subsets. The naive, central memory and Treg TCRB repertoires looked more alike in patients than they did in healthy donors.

The sample holds a few counts of this clone. Its antigen remains unknown. Of the isolated RNA, all was reverse transcribed, and so the sequenced material was expressed TCRB transcripts. The assay was immunoSEQ multiplex PCR, and TCRdb's table has in-frame clones only and misses some. The sample holds about 350,000 clones, around a fifth seen once. The sequencing input was naive CD4+ T cells from blood. This clonotype was sampled from a woman aged 18-35 years in good health. This chain joins TRBV7-2 and TRBJ2-7, with D hard to call. The chain's CDR3 is CASSLGDSHGYSYEQYF. CDR3 DNA sequence: TGTGCCAGCAGCTTAGGAGACTCCCACGGTTACTCCTACGAGCAGTACTTC.